These 28 T cell receptor beta chains were sequenced from one sample in a study of cytomegalovirus exposure and HLA in healthy donors. PCR employed 60 Vbeta and 13 Jbeta primers. The method was immunoSEQ multiplex PCR; TCRdb's version includes in-frame clones alone and lacks a portion of them. The data contain 90,000 to 110,000 clones, around 63% of them singletons. Sequencing was carried out using PBMCs. The receptors here all came from a man aged 25-45 years in good health and CMV-seronegative.

V gene TRBV29-1 combines with J gene TRBJ2-3; D is unclear. This CDR3 has 13 amino acids. Germline V lookup: CDR1 SQVTM, CDR2 ANQGSEA. V was clipped by 7 bases and J by 2 bases, with 13 bases between them. The CDR3 DNA reads as TGCAGCGCCGTCCCTACGATCACAGATACGCAGTATTTT. The encoded protein is CSAVPTITDTQYF.

This clone has more than one count but fewer than ten. The chain is built from TRBV20-1 and TRBJ1-1; D possibly corresponds to TRBD1 (5 bases). V lost 7 bases and J lost 4, with 10 bases in between. The CDR3 covers 11 residues. Germline V gene data show CDR1 as DFQATT and CDR2 as SNEGSKA (reference sequence). For the CDR3, the DNA is TGCAGTGGGGGCAATTTCACTGAAGCTTTCTTT. Amino acids: CSGGNFTEAFF.

This sequence joins TRBV6-1 and TRBJ1-2; no clear D. CDR1 MNHNS and CDR2 SASEGT come from the germline V gene. Deletions cut 6 bases from V and 8 bases from J, with 19 bases between. This CDR3 region has 14 residues. DNA of the CDR3: TGTGCCAGCAGCGTGCTGTCGGGAGTCGACGGCTACACCTTC. Its protein is CASSVLSGVDGYTF.

The chain combines TRBV21-1 with TRBJ2-4; whether TRBD1, the table's D call, matches the DNA was not checked. TRBV21-1 counts as a pseudogene. This CDR3 contains 13 residues. Written as DNA, the CDR3 is TGTGCCAGCGGGAACAGGGGGGAGAACATTCAGTACTTC. It specifies CASGNRGENIQYF.

V usage is TRBV5-1 and J usage is TRBJ2-7; D perhaps matches TRBD2 (6 bases). This CDR3 region has 15 residues. V dropped 3 bases and J dropped 2 bases, with 15 bases sitting between them. The germline CDR1 and CDR2 sequences are SGHRS and YFSETQ. CDR3 DNA sequence: TGCGCCAGCAGCTCCGGACCGGGAGTCACCTACGAGCAGTACTTC. It encodes CASSSGPGVTYEQYF.

The chain carries TRBV27 and TRBJ2-5, with 7 bases matching TRBD2. This CDR3 has 15 amino acids. Germline values: CDR1 MNHEY, CDR2 SMNVEV (reference sequence). V lost 4 bases and J lost 6; bases outside the gene matches: 11. The CDR3 is CASSSLSSGEKTQYF. In DNA form, the CDR3 reads TGTGCCAGCAGTTCCCTATCTAGCGGTGAGAAGACCCAGTACTTC.

The count of this clone is one. CDR3 DNA: TGTGCCAGCAGCTTAGAAGTTAGAGCCTTACGCACAGATACGCAGTATTTT. Protein product: CASSLEVRALRTDTQYF. This chain joins TRBV7-2 and TRBJ2-3; no clear D gene. The CDR3 spans 17 residues. From germline, CDR1 is SGHTA and CDR2 FQGNSA. Trimming took off 1 base at V and 1 base at J, with 15 bases between the two ends.

The V and J genes are TRBV30 and TRBJ2-5; 7 bases align to TRBD1. The CDR3 consists of 14 residues. Germline V gene lookup returns CDR1 GTSNPN and CDR2 SVGIG (reference sequence). The V and J ends lost 6 bases and 2 bases, in that order; junction bases with no gene match: 9. CDR3 in amino acids: CACHRGLGQETQYF. In DNA, the CDR3 is TGTGCCTGCCACAGGGGCCTGGGACAAGAGACCCAGTACTTC.

The chain employs TRBV2 and TRBJ2-3; a weak D match, TRBD2 (5 bases). Germline loops: CDR1 SNHLY, CDR2 FYNNEI. The CDR3 length is 13 residues. V dropped 8 bases and J dropped 2 bases, with 11 bases sitting between them. The CDR3 is CASSGFITDTQYF. CDR3 nucleotides: TGTGCCAGCTCGGGGTTTATCACAGATACGCAGTATTTT.

As DNA, the CDR3 is TGTGCCAGCAGTGAACCCCGGACAGGGGACAATGAGCAGTTCTTC. It specifies CASSEPRTGDNEQFF. This chain joins TRBV25-1 and TRBJ2-1; 9 bases fit TRBD1. This CDR3 spans 15 amino acids. Germline trimming cut 2 bases from V and 5 bases from J; bases unmatched to any gene: 4. Germline CDR1 and CDR2: MGHDK and SYGVNS.

This clone was counted only a few times. This sequence joins TRBV7-2 and TRBJ2-7; possible D gene TRBD1, 6 bases. V was clipped by 2 bases and J by 5 bases, with 10 bases between them. The CDR3 runs to 13 residues. From germline, CDR1 is SGHTA and CDR2 FQGNSA. The CDR3: CASSLNRVHEQYF. CDR3 DNA: TGTGCCAGCAGCTTAAACAGGGTCCACGAGCAGTACTTC.

The chain couples TRBV25-1 to TRBJ2-2, with D possibly TRBD2 on 7 matching bases. Germline V CDR1 and CDR2: MGHDK, SYGVNS. V lost 8 bases to trimming and J lost 6 bases, with 19 bases between them. CDR3 length: 15 residues. CDR3 DNA: TGTGCCAGCGGGGGGGGGCGGACCTGGGCCGGGGAGCTGTTTTTT. Translated, it gives CASGGGRTWAGELFF.

Here the CDR3 DNA reads TGTGCCAGTAGCAACAGGGGAGTGGCCGATGAGCAGTTCTTC. Protein product: CASSNRGVADEQFF. The chain combines TRBV19 with TRBJ2-1, with TRBD1 matching 7 bases. CDR3 length: 14 amino acids. V shed 6 bases, J shed 8 bases, and the junction held 10 bases outside the gene matches. Per germline, CDR1 LNHDA and CDR2 SQIVND (reference sequence).

CDR3 bases: TGTGCCAGCAGCGCCGGGACAGGGGTAAACATTCAGTACTTC. Amino acid sequence: CASSAGTGVNIQYF. This chain joins TRBV7-9 and TRBJ2-4; 10 bases are shared with TRBD1. CDR3 length: 14 residues. The germline CDR1 and CDR2 sequences are SEHNR and FQNEAQ (reference sequence). V shed 5 bases, J shed 6 bases, and the junction held 4 bases outside the gene matches.

V and J are TRBV6-5 and TRBJ1-1; D unresolved. Germline lookup yields CDR1 MNHEY and CDR2 SVGAGI. The CDR3 loop spans 13 amino acids. Deletions cut 6 bases from V and 1 base from J, with 9 bases between. The DNA for the CDR3 is TGTGCCAGCAGAACCCAGGAGAACACTGAAGCTTTCTTT. This gives the protein CASRTQENTEAFF.

The J gene is TRBJ2-5, the V gene TRBV28, with D maybe TRBD1 (5 bases). This CDR3 spans 13 amino acids. The germline CDR1 and CDR2 sequences are MDHEN and SYDVKM. Trimming stripped 3 bases from V and 7 bases from J, with 12 bases between. The CDR3 region is CASSLGPQRTQYF. The CDR3 coding sequence is TGTGCCAGCAGTTTGGGGCCCCAGCGGACCCAGTACTTC.

The chain recombines TRBV29-1 with TRBJ1-1; 9 bases are a match to TRBD1. V trimming: 7 bases; J trimming: 1 base; junction bases outside the gene matches: 7. The CDR3 runs 14 residues. Per the germline V gene, CDR1 is SQVTM and CDR2 is ANQGSEA. The CDR3 spells CSAGQGFSNTEAFF. CDR3 coding DNA: TGCAGCGCCGGACAGGGGTTTTCGAACACTGAAGCTTTCTTT.

The V and J genes are TRBV4-2 and TRBJ2-7; 9 bases are a match to TRBD2. The J segment lost 3 bases and the V segment lost 1 base, leaving 4 bases of the junction unmatched. Germline-derived CDR1 and CDR2 are LGHNA and YNFKEQ. The CDR3 totals 15 residues. The CDR3 DNA follows: TGTGCCAGCAGCCAAGTGCCGACTAGCGGCTACGAGCAGTACTTC. It encodes CASSQVPTSGYEQYF.

This clone appeared once. The chain combines TRBV29-1 with TRBJ2-3; possible D gene TRBD2, 6 bases. With 5 bases removed from V and 0 bases from J, the gap between germline ends came to 15 bases. From germline, CDR1 is SQVTM and CDR2 ANQGSEA. There are 15 residues in the CDR3. In nucleotides, the CDR3 is TGCAGCGTTTTCGGGACTGCAACTAGCACAGATACGCAGTATTTT. Translated, it gives CSVFGTATSTDTQYF.

A few counts support this clone. The chain joins TRBV11-3 to TRBJ2-7; tentative D call: TRBD2 (6 bases). V was trimmed by 4 bases and J by 6 bases, leaving 13 bases between them. The germline gives CDR1 SGHNT, CDR2 YENEEA. The CDR3 sequence is 13 residues long. CDR3 sequence: CASSSRLVGEQYF. The CDR3 coding sequence is TGTGCCAGCAGCTCCCGACTAGTGGGCGAGCAGTACTTC.

This clone showed up just a few times. The chain is built from TRBV25-1 and TRBJ2-2; no clear D gene. V lost 8 bases to trimming and J lost 8 bases, with 9 bases between them. CDR1 and CDR2 from the germline V gene are MGHDK and SYGVNS. The CDR3 totals 11 residues. In nucleotides, the CDR3 is TGTGCCAGCCGTCAGGTGGGGGAGCTGTTTTTT. This encodes CASRQVGELFF. The whole variable domain, remainder taken from reference TRBV25-1 and TRBJ2-2, is EADIYQTPRYLVIGTGKKITLECSQTMGHDKMYWYQQDPGMELHLIHYSYGVNSTEKGDLSSESTVSRIRTEHFPLTLESARPSHTSQYLCASRQVGELFFGEGSRLTVL.

This clone was counted between two and nine times. V and J are TRBV4-1 and TRBJ2-1; 9 positions match TRBD2. Germline lookup yields CDR1 MGHRA and CDR2 YSYEKL. The CDR3 has 16 amino acids. V gave up 4 bases and J gave up 3 bases; unmatched junction bases: 7. CDR3 sequence reads: CASSPLGSGSYNEQFF. The DNA for the CDR3 is TGCGCCAGCAGCCCCCTCGGTAGCGGGAGCTACAATGAGCAGTTCTTC.

This chain connects TRBV15 to TRBJ2-3, with a possible D match to TRBD2 (5 bases). With 0 bases removed from V and 1 base from J, the gap between germline ends came to 11 bases. The CDR3 runs to 16 residues. CDR1 and CDR2 (germline): LNHNV, YYDKDF (reference sequence). CDR3 sequence (DNA): TGTGCCACCAGCAGAGAGATGAGCGGAGGCACAGATACGCAGTATTTT. Translated, it gives CATSREMSGGTDTQYF.

This chain joins TRBV27 and TRBJ1-1, with 7 bases aligning to TRBD1. The CDR3 consists of 16 residues. J was trimmed by 1 base and V by 5 bases; bases with no gene match: 10. Germline CDR1 reads MNHEY; CDR2 reads SMNVEV (reference sequence). CDR3 in amino acids: CASSRAYGQENTEAFF. DNA for the CDR3: TGTGCCAGCAGTCGAGCCTATGGACAGGAGAACACTGAAGCTTTCTTT.

V usage is TRBV19 and J usage is TRBJ1-1, with D maybe TRBD1 (5 bases). The CDR3 runs 13 residues. Per the germline V gene, CDR1 is LNHDA and CDR2 is SQIVND (reference sequence). V lost 5 bases, J lost 4 bases, and 11 bases lay in between. CDR3 DNA: TGTGCCAGTAGTGTTACAGGCGGCACTGAAGCTTTCTTT. It specifies CASSVTGGTEAFF.

The CDR3 sequence is CASSGPKRGQPQHF. In nucleotides, the CDR3 is TGTGCCAGCAGTGGCCCGAAACGGGGTCAGCCCCAGCATTTT. The V and J genes are TRBV2 and TRBJ1-5; D unclear. V was trimmed by 4 bases and J by 6 bases, leaving 13 bases between them. From germline, CDR1 is SNHLY and CDR2 FYNNEI. This CDR3 is 14 amino acids long.

This clone was counted between two and nine times. The chain has TRBV2 and TRBJ2-3, with D perhaps matching TRBD2 (6 bases). V shed 6 bases and J shed 2 bases, with 15 bases lying between them. Germline CDR1 SNHLY, CDR2 FYNNEI. CDR3 length: 15 amino acids. DNA of the CDR3: TGTGCCAGCAGGATGGGGGACTTGGACACAGATACGCAGTATTTT. Protein sequence: CASRMGDLDTDTQYF.

The V call is TRBV6-1, the J call TRBJ1-5, with 9 bases lining up with TRBD1. Germline CDR1 is MNHNS and CDR2 is SASEGT. The CDR3 is 16 amino acids. V gave up 4 bases and J gave up 0 bases; unmatched junction bases: 4. In nucleotides, the CDR3 is TGTGCCAGCAGTGTACCGGGACAGGGTAGCAATCAGCCCCAGCATTTT. Translated, it gives CASSVPGQGSNQPQHF.